This TCR beta chain is drawn from a study of shared clonotypes between healthy human individuals. About the study: A couple of women and a few men aged 18 to 49 served as donors.

Positively selected for CCR7, the CD45RO-negative cells used as naive CD8 cells excluded terminally differentiated effector memory CD45RA+ cells. The study drew all its donors from Caucasian adults living in Nashville, Tennessee. Authors' methods: ImmunoSEQ output held junction-only sequences without quality scores, so filtering differed. Produced via immunoSEQ multiplex PCR; TCRdb's table is partial and in-frame only. D and trimming were read from the DNA, whereas the V and J calls and clone size are those reported in that table. The sample lists about 2 million clones, just under 95% occurring once. The CDR3 totals 14 residues. Looked up from germline, CDR1 is ENHRY and CDR2 is SYGVKD. The V gene lost 3 bases and the J gene lost 4 bases, with 13 bases spanning the gap.

This chain joins TRBV10-3 and TRBJ2-7, with D possibly TRBD2 on 5 matching bases. The source of this sequence is a man younger than 35 in good health. Input material: naive CD8+ T cells sorted from blood. CDR3 protein: CAISELDKRYEQYF. CDR3 in DNA: TGTGCCATCAGTGAACTAGATAAAAGGTACGAGCAGTACTTC.